The T cell receptor beta chain under discussion was sequenced for a study of T cells after yellow fever vaccination. The CDR3 is 16 residues long. Per germline, CDR1 SGDLS and CDR2 YYNGEE. The junction had 6 bases not matched to a gene; V was cut back by 6 bases and J by 3 bases. TCRdb independently ran MiXCR on the 5' RACE reads; one entry per CDR3 protein. Of 500,000 to 650,000 distinct CDR3 sequences listed, about 17% were seen once; the top ten hold 17%. This sequence was found in a man between 18 and 35 years old who received the YFV17D yellow fever vaccine. Sequencing used PBMCs, obtained around 5 days after the first yellow fever vaccination. The chain couples TRBV9 to TRBJ2-6, with TRBD1 identical over 10 bases. The CDR3 sequence is CASKGTGAGGANVLTF. The CDR3 DNA reads TGTGCCAGCAAAGGGACAGGGGCCGGTGGGGCCAACGTCCTGACTTTC.